This TCR beta chain was recovered during a study of T cell repertoires in aging, cancer and after chemotherapy. Study as a whole: Glioblastoma patients receiving temozolomide-based therapy gave paired samples before and after chemotherapy.

TRB rearrangements spanning V, D and J were amplified using mixed TRB-A/B primers. MiXCR, run by TCRdb on the multiplex PCR reads, gives a single entry per CDR3 protein. Of 3,000 or so distinct CDR3 sequences in the sample, around 20% were seen once. The template was genomic DNA from peripheral blood, not RNA. This receptor was taken from a human donor with a solid tumor. The sequencing input was blood.

The CDR3 bases are TGCGCCAGCAGCCAAGCATATACAGGGGGGGGCAATCAGCCCCAGCATTTT. Translated, it gives CASSQAYTGGGNQPQHF. The V gene is TRBV4-1, the J gene TRBJ1-5; 8 bases fit TRBD1. The germline CDR1 and CDR2 sequences are MGHRA and YSYEKL. V lost 1 base, J lost 2 bases, and 7 bases stayed unmatched. The CDR3 is 17 residues long.